Listed below are T cell receptor beta chains from one sample, sequenced in a study of blood T cells in healthy people across ages. TCRdb reanalysed the 5' RACE reads using MiXCR and keeps one entry per CDR3 protein. Here the sample spans roughly 800,000 distinct CDR3 sequences, 40% to 65% being singletons. The sample consisted of blood. The origin of the receptors is a man at least 80 years old in good health. The CDR3 runs from the conserved cysteine through the conserved F or W.

TRBV18 CASSPPRPPQGYGYTF
TRBV12-3/TRBV12-4 CASSVGLGGGEQYF
TRBV3-1 CASSRQDQSTEQYF
TRBV12-3/TRBV12-4 CASSGLPMNTEAFF
TRBV7-9 CASSFSGLFSEQYF
TRBV3-1 CASSQPGPQGPRYAYF
TRBV7-9 CASSFPRQVEQFF
TRBV4-1 CASSQDQQMRNTIYF
TRBV6-2/TRBV6-3 CASSYSGMRPYEQYF
TRBV18 CASSLRDPLDEQYF
TRBV6-2/TRBV6-3 CASSYLFSSPKEQYF
TRBV7-9 CASGLSGDDEQFF
TRBV6-5 CASSPTGRNEKLFF
TRBV28 CASSWGELPFMFF
TRBV28 CASIGRFHADTQYF
TRBV20-1 CSARDYSSHRGSEQYF
TRBV3-1 CASSQGLRVGNQPQHF
TRBV5-1 CASSPRVTDNYGYTF
TRBV28 CASSLVASGTDSYEQYF
TRBV27 CASSLSSGGEQYF
TRBV4-1 CASSQDMWKTQYF
TRBV18 CASSPGETLNEKLFF
TRBV7-2 CASSLGLGNPYEQYF
TRBV29-1 CSGPVARYRYAYF
TRBV5-1 CASSLQTGGTDTQYF
TRBV11-3 CASSLSRGAKTQYF
TRBV20-1 CSAHTNTGANQPQHF
TRBV12-5 CASGLTTGENTEAFF
TRBV10-3 CAISGGTGGGGYTF
TRBV20-1 CSAPRGAIDSNQPQHF
TRBV5-6 CASSTRTGIQTQYF
TRBV19 CASSMGNSYEQYF
TRBV2 CASSEAWGSYNEQFF
TRBV9 CASSVVAGGPGDEQFF
TRBV20-1 CSAPGLTSGRINEQFF
TRBV12-3/TRBV12-4 CASSATREKFSGANVLTF
TRBV6-2/TRBV6-3 CASSYPGPAGKETQYF
TRBV6-1 CASSRSTGTGDTQYF
TRBV29-1 CSVGLGQGLGEQYF
TRBV20-1 CSARPPGQGRDEQYF
TRBV29-1 CSARQSQETQYF
TRBV12-3/TRBV12-4 CASRLAGGWSYNEQYF
TRBV28 CASRPLANEQFF
TRBV2 CASSRYQNRDEQFF
TRBV20-1 CSARPGGNQPQHF
TRBV2 CASRGEGPGANVLTF